These 17 T cell receptor beta chains came from one sample sequenced in a study of CD8 T cells in ankylosing spondylitis (dated by TCRdb to the late 2010s). Libraries came from 5' RACE. Reads for this sample came from an Illumina HiSeq 2500. The raw public reads went through TCRdb reprocessing: fastp at Q25, MiXCR clone calling, in-frame beta chains kept. Entries that share a CDR3 protein sequence are merged under the most common genes and DNA. A total of 180,000 or so distinct CDR3 sequences appear in this sample, under 14% of them only once. The ten largest clones represent around 29% of the sample. Sequencing used blood, either unsorted or a sorted T cell fraction (not recorded which). All receptors come from a male donor with ankylosing spondylitis or in good health (not recorded which).

This clonotype was detected a few times. The chain couples TRBV27 to TRBJ2-7, with D unclear. V was clipped by 6 bases and J by 2 bases, with 11 bases between them. Looked up from germline, CDR1 is MNHEY and CDR2 is SMNVEV (reference sequence). This CDR3 is 13 amino acids long. The CDR3 DNA sequence: TGTGCCAGCAGAGACACAGATACCTACGAGCAGTACTTC. Protein sequence: CASRDTDTYEQYF.

The chain is built from TRBV5-1 and TRBJ2-5; unclear D gene. Trimming stripped 0 bases from V and 4 bases from J, with 7 bases between. The length of the CDR3 is 13 residues. Germline values: CDR1 SGHRS, CDR2 YFSETQ. This chain's CDR3 is CASSLGQPETQYF. CDR3 DNA: TGCGCCAGCAGCTTGGGTCAACCAGAGACCCAGTACTTC.

This clonotype appeared many times. The chain joins TRBV6-5 to TRBJ2-4; D possibly corresponds to TRBD1 (5 bases). Germline V CDR1 and CDR2: MNHEY, SVGAGI. Between the trimmed V and J ends, which lost 0 bases and 3 bases, there was a span of 9 bases. This CDR3 has 15 residues. Here the CDR3 DNA reads TGTGCCAGCAGTTACTCATCGCAGGGCAAAAACATTCAGTACTTC. Protein product: CASSYSSQGKNIQYF.

The V call is TRBV4-3, the J call TRBJ1-4; perhaps TRBD1 as D (5 bases). From germline, CDR1 is LGHNA and CDR2 YSLEER. Trimming stripped 0 bases from V and 7 bases from J, with 12 bases between. The CDR3 sequence is 15 residues long. This CDR3 reads CASSQDAGLSEKLFF. CDR3 in DNA: TGCGCCAGCAGCCAAGACGCGGGACTCTCTGAAAAACTGTTTTTT.

This clonotype showed up just a few times. The chain recombines TRBV7-8 with TRBJ2-3; 7 bases fit TRBD2. Germline V gene lookup returns CDR1 SGHVS and CDR2 FQNEAQ. The CDR3 consists of 15 residues. V lost 0 bases, J lost 6 bases, and 6 bases stayed unmatched. CDR3 amino acids: CASSLAGLPGDTQYF. DNA for the CDR3: TGTGCCAGCAGCTTAGCGGGACTACCAGGGGATACGCAGTATTTT. The full variable domain, its missing parts supplied by reference TRBV7-8 and TRBJ2-3, is GAGVSQSPRYKVAKRGQDVALRCDPISGHVSLFWYQQALGQGPEFLTYFQNEAQLDKSGLPSDRFFAERPEGSVSTLKIQRTQQEDSAVYLCASSLAGLPGDTQYFGPGTRLTVL.

This chain joins TRBV11-2 and TRBJ2-1, with D perhaps TRBD2 (5 bases). Germline V gene lookup returns CDR1 SGHAT and CDR2 FQNNGV. The CDR3 runs to 15 residues. V was cut by 2 bases and J by 6 bases, with 14 bases left in between. The CDR3: CASSLMASRANEQFF. The CDR3 nucleotides read TGTGCCAGCAGCTTAATGGCTAGCCGGGCCAATGAGCAGTTCTTC.

This clonotype was seen repeatedly, ten times or more. The V and J genes are TRBV15 and TRBJ2-1; 8 nucleotides align to TRBD2. CDR1 and CDR2 from the germline V gene are LNHNV and YYDKDF (reference sequence). The CDR3 spans 17 residues. Germline trimming cut 0 bases from V and 9 bases from J; bases unmatched to any gene: 13. As DNA, the CDR3 is TGTGCCACCAGCAGAGATTTCTACGGGAGGGCCGGAGTTGAGCAGTTCTTC. Its protein product is CATSRDFYGRAGVEQFF. The entire variable domain, with the rest obtained from reference TRBV15 and TRBJ2-1, is as follows: DAMVIQNPRYQVTQFGKPVTLSCSQTLNHNVMYWYQQKSSQAPKLLFHYYDKDFNNEADTPDNFQSRRPNTSFCFLDIRSPGLGDTAMYLCATSRDFYGRAGVEQFFGPGTRLTVL.

In this sample, this clonotype turned up many times. This chain uses TRBV3-1 with TRBJ2-7; 7 bases are a match to TRBD2. The germline gives CDR1 LGHDT, CDR2 YNNKEL (reference sequence). There are 15 residues in the CDR3. Unmatched junction bases numbered 8, after V lost 0 bases and J lost 6 bases. The CDR3 loop reads CASSQEPSGVGEQYF. DNA of the CDR3: TGTGCCAGCAGCCAAGAACCCAGCGGGGTGGGCGAGCAGTACTTC.

In this sample, this clonotype turned up many times. The V and J genes are TRBV7-8 and TRBJ1-1; no clear D. CDR3 length: 13 amino acids. Trimming left V 3 bases short and J 2 bases short, with 7 bases between. Per the germline V gene, CDR1 is SGHVS and CDR2 is FQNEAQ. The CDR3, as DNA: TGTGCCAGCAGCTTTTGGGGTAACACTGAAGCTTTCTTT. It encodes CASSFWGNTEAFF.

The rearrangement links TRBV5-1 to TRBJ2-3; TRBD1 is a possible D gene (6 bases). CDR3 length: 16 residues. The V end lost 4 bases, the J end lost 5 bases, and 20 bases lay between the germline ends. Germline V CDR1 and CDR2: SGHRS, YFSETQ. The CDR3 region is CASSPQGGGEGDTQYF. CDR3 DNA: TGCGCCAGCAGCCCACAAGGTGGGGGCGAGGGAGATACGCAGTATTTT.

This clonotype was seen a handful of times. The chain employs TRBV7-9 and TRBJ1-6; D is undetermined. CDR1 is SEHNR, CDR2 FQNEAQ, per germline (reference sequence). Trimming removed 3 bases from V and 16 bases from J, with 7 bases in between. The CDR3 covers 10 residues. CDR3 sequence reads: CASSFEQLHF. The CDR3, as DNA: TGTGCCAGCAGCTTCGAGCAGCTCCACTTT.

This clonotype was detected many times. The rearrangement uses TRBV24-1 and TRBJ2-1; possible D gene TRBD1, 5 bases. V lost 10 bases, J lost 4 bases, and 13 bases lay in between. This CDR3 contains 13 residues. Germline V CDR1 and CDR2: KGHDR, SFDVKD. CDR3 sequence (DNA): TGTGCCACGGGGCAGGGCAGTTACAATGAGCAGTTCTTC. Translated: CATGQGSYNEQFF.

The table lists this clonotype with many counts. This chain connects TRBV21-1 to TRBJ2-7; the table's D call, TRBD2, was not checked against the DNA. TRBV21-1 is a listed pseudogene. CDR3 length equals 17 residues. The CDR3 DNA reads as TGTGCCAGCAGCCTCCTGGGTGGGGGGCCCTATTACTACGAGCAGTACTTC. As protein: CASSLLGGGPYYYEQYF.

The V call is TRBV7-6, the J call TRBJ2-1; D possibly uses TRBD1 or TRBD2 (5 bases each). V shed 4 bases and J shed 4 bases, with 20 bases lying between them. There are 17 residues in the CDR3. CDR1 and CDR2 (germline): SGHVS, FNYEAQ. The CDR3 nucleotides are TGTGCCAGCAGCTCATTAGCTCGGGACGGCGAGTACAATGAGCAGTTCTTC. Protein sequence: CASSSLARDGEYNEQFF. The full variable domain, with the rest looked up from reference TRBV7-6 and TRBJ2-1, is GAGVSQSPRYKVTKRGQDVALRCDPISGHVSLYWYRQALGQGPEFLTYFNYEAQQDKSGLPNDRFSAERPEGSISTLTIQRTEQRDSAMYRCASSSLARDGEYNEQFFGPGTRLTVL.

This rearrangement joins TRBV5-6 to TRBJ2-1, with 9 nucleotides matching TRBD2. The CDR3 has 16 residues. Trimming cost V 4 bases and J 2 bases; bases outside gene matches: 7. The germline gives CDR1 SGHDT, CDR2 YYEEEE. The CDR3 region is CASSSGLAGTYNEQFF. CDR3 sequence (DNA): TGTGCCAGCAGCAGTGGGCTAGCGGGAACCTACAATGAGCAGTTCTTC.

The V gene is TRBV7-2, the J gene TRBJ2-3, with 10 bases that match TRBD2. This CDR3 is 15 amino acids long. V gave up 5 bases and J gave up 5 bases; unmatched junction bases: 7. Per germline, CDR1 SGHTA and CDR2 FQGNSA. The CDR3 DNA reads as TGTGCCAGCAGCGTAAGAGCGGGGGGGCAAGATACGCAGTATTTT. It yields the protein CASSVRAGGQDTQYF.

The chain uses TRBV3-1 and TRBJ2-6; a weak D match, TRBD1 (5 bases). The V end lost 1 base, the J end lost 1 base, and 11 bases lay between the germline ends. The CDR3 consists of 17 residues. Germline CDR1 reads LGHDT; CDR2 reads YNNKEL (reference sequence). The CDR3: CASSQVPAGSGANVLTF. The DNA of the CDR3 is TGTGCCAGCAGCCAAGTCCCGGCAGGGTCTGGGGCCAACGTCCTGACTTTC.